Below are 18 T cell receptor beta chains sequenced from a single sample in a study of cytotoxic CD8 clonotypes in ibrutinib-treated CLL. Here immunoSEQ multiplex PCR was the method, and the copy in TCRdb shows in-frame clones only, minus some. The data contain some 200,000 clones, roughly 65% of them singletons. This material consisted of PBMCs, taken after 12 months of ibrutinib treatment. Receptors were obtained from a human donor with chronic lymphocytic leukemia.

The CDR3 reads CSAPVNTEAFF. CDR3 sequence (DNA): TGCAGTGCCCCCGTAAACACTGAAGCTTTCTTT. This chain uses TRBV20-1 with TRBJ1-1; D uncertain. There are 11 residues in the CDR3. V was trimmed by 6 bases and J by 2 bases, leaving 7 bases between them. Germline-derived CDR1 and CDR2 are DFQATT and SNEGSKA (reference sequence).

This rearrangement joins TRBV5-4 to TRBJ1-4; TRBD1 is a possible D gene (5 bases). V was shortened by 4 bases and J by 2 bases, with 15 bases between the two germline ends. CDR1 is SGHNT, CDR2 YYREEE, per germline (reference sequence). CDR3 length equals 16 residues. The CDR3 nucleotides are TGTGCCAGCAGCCCCGGTAGGGGAAGCACTAATGAAAAACTGTTTTTT. It yields the protein CASSPGRGSTNEKLFF.

This clone has a single count. The rearrangement links TRBV7-9 to TRBJ2-1; D uncertain. Per the germline V gene, CDR1 is SEHNR and CDR2 is FQNEAQ (reference sequence). V gave up 5 bases and J gave up 9 bases, with 14 bases separating them. This CDR3 is 13 amino acids long. The chain's CDR3 is CASSPSAFGEQFF. DNA of the CDR3: TGTGCCAGCAGCCCCTCAGCTTTCGGTGAGCAGTTCTTC.

The rearrangement links TRBV21-1 to TRBJ2-7; whether TRBD2, the table's D call, matches the DNA was not checked. TRBV21-1 represents a pseudogene. CDR3 length: 11 amino acids. As DNA, the CDR3 is TGTGCCAGCAGCAAACTAGACGAGCAGTACTTC. Amino acids: CASSKLDEQYF.

J is TRBJ1-2 and V is TRBV6-4; the D gene is possibly TRBD1 (6 bases). Germline assignment: CDR1 MRHNA and CDR2 SNTAGT. The CDR3 runs to 15 residues. The V gene lost 6 bases and the J gene lost 0 bases, with 14 bases spanning the gap. CDR3 coding DNA: TGTGCCAGCAGAGGGGACAAAGCCACTAACTATGGCTACACCTTC. Translated: CASRGDKATNYGYTF.

Only one count was recorded for this clone. The V call is TRBV2, the J call TRBJ2-7; weak D call: TRBD2 (6 bases). The CDR3 extends over 16 amino acids. The ends were cut back, 7 bases at V and 7 bases at J, with 26 bases in the middle. The V gene's germline CDR1 is SNHLY and CDR2 FYNNEI. The CDR3 DNA reads TGTGCCAGCAAGGCTATAGCGGAAGCGGTTTCGGGGGAGCAGTACTTC. Protein sequence: CASKAIAEAVSGEQYF.

This chain links TRBV20-1 with TRBJ2-3, with no clear D. The CDR3 runs to 11 residues. CDR1 is DFQATT and CDR2 is SNEGSKA in the germline V gene (reference sequence). Trimming removed 5 bases from V and 3 bases from J, with 6 bases in between. This chain's CDR3 is CSAVSTDTQYF. The CDR3 nucleotides read TGCAGTGCTGTTTCAACAGATACGCAGTATTTT.

The chain carries TRBV6-5 and TRBJ1-2; no definite D call. V lost 4 bases to trimming and J lost 5 bases, with 14 bases between them. CDR3 length: 14 amino acids. CDR1 is MNHEY and CDR2 is SVGAGI in the germline V gene. CDR3 nucleotides: TGTGCCAGCAGTTTACGAGGAGGGCCTTATGGCTACACCTTC. This translates into CASSLRGGPYGYTF.

The V call is TRBV27, the J call TRBJ2-7, with D maybe TRBD1 (6 bases). Trimming shortened V by 5 bases and J by 0 bases, and 17 bases separated the two germline ends. The length of the CDR3 is 16 residues. Germline lookup yields CDR1 MNHEY and CDR2 SMNVEV (reference sequence). CDR3 in DNA: TGTGCCAGCAGTACCCTGGGTGGGACATCCTCCTACGAGCAGTACTTC. Translated, it gives CASSTLGGTSSYEQYF.

This clone was seen once. The chain joins TRBV27 to TRBJ2-7; D unclear. The CDR3 contains 15 residues. V was shortened by 2 bases and J by 0 bases, with 11 bases between the two germline ends. Germline CDR1 and CDR2: MNHEY and SMNVEV (reference sequence). The CDR3 DNA reads as TGTGCCAGCAGTTTAAGCGCCTACAGCTCCTACGAGCAGTACTTC. This sequence encodes CASSLSAYSSYEQYF.

This clone came up once. The V call is TRBV19, the J call TRBJ2-5; D may be TRBD2 (6 bases). Germline V gene data show CDR1 as LNHDA and CDR2 as SQIVND (reference sequence). V lost 4 bases and J 2 bases, leaving 20 bases between the germline ends. CDR3 length: 17 amino acids. CDR3 bases: TGTGCCAGTAGTAGGTATATCGGTGGCGGGGTACAAGAGACCCAGTACTTC. Its protein product is CASSRYIGGGVQETQYF.

This CDR3 is CASKEGFGEQFF. The CDR3 region has the DNA TGTGCCAGCAAGGAGGGTTTCGGTGAGCAGTTCTTC. The chain has TRBV2 and TRBJ2-1, with a possible D match to TRBD2 (6 bases). V lost 7 bases and J lost 9, with 13 bases in between. The CDR3 extends over 12 amino acids. Germline V CDR1 and CDR2: SNHLY, FYNNEI.

The J gene is TRBJ1-4, the V gene TRBV5-1; a possible D gene is TRBD1 (5 bases). This CDR3 contains 16 residues. Germline CDR1 is SGHRS and CDR2 is YFSETQ. V gave up 3 bases and J gave up 3 bases, with 15 bases separating them. The CDR3 region is CASSWGGEGANEKLFF. CDR3 DNA sequence: TGCGCCAGCAGCTGGGGCGGGGAAGGGGCTAATGAAAAACTGTTTTTT.

This chain links TRBV10-1 with TRBJ1-1; D is ambiguous. V was cut by 4 bases and J by 13 bases, with 10 bases left in between. The CDR3 runs to 10 residues. Per the germline V gene, CDR1 is WNHNN and CDR2 is SYGVQD (reference sequence). CDR3 residues: CASSALFGFF. The DNA for the CDR3 is TGCGCCAGCAGTGCCCTCTTTGGTTTCTTT.

The CDR3 reads CASSIGSGQYNEQFF. CDR3 nucleotide sequence: TGTGCCAGTAGTATCGGGTCGGGACAGTACAATGAGCAGTTCTTC. The J gene is TRBJ2-1, the V gene TRBV19, with 7 bases matching TRBD1. Per germline, CDR1 LNHDA and CDR2 SQIVND (reference sequence). V trimming: 3 bases; J trimming: 4 bases; junction bases outside the gene matches: 6. The CDR3 is made up of 15 amino acids. Together with reference TRBV19 and TRBJ2-1, the CDR3 gives the full variable domain: DGGITQSPKYLFRKEGQNVTLSCEQNLNHDAMYWYRQDPGQGLRLIYYSQIVNDFQKGDIAEGYSVSREKKESFPLTVTSAQKNPTAFYLCASSIGSGQYNEQFFGPGTRLTVL.

The rearrangement joins TRBV5-6 to TRBJ1-2, with TRBD1 matching over 9 bases. V shed 4 bases and J 7 bases; nucleotides not matched to a gene: 14. The CDR3 covers 16 residues. Germline V gives CDR1 SGHDT, CDR2 YYEEEE. This chain's CDR3 is CASSPRRDRVAGGYTF. CDR3 nucleotides: TGTGCCAGCAGCCCGCGGCGGGACAGGGTAGCCGGTGGCTACACCTTC.

The V and J genes are TRBV6-1 and TRBJ2-1; D remains ambiguous. Trimming took off 1 base at V and 0 bases at J, with 7 bases between the two ends. This CDR3 region has 15 residues. CDR1 is MNHNS and CDR2 is SASEGT in the germline V gene. The CDR3 region has the DNA TGTGCCAGCAGTGAAGATTGGAGCTCCTACAATGAGCAGTTCTTC. This translates into CASSEDWSSYNEQFF.

This chain joins TRBV6-5 and TRBJ1-4; no firm D call. The CDR3 has 15 amino acids. Germline V CDR1 and CDR2: MNHEY, SVGAGI. V was cut by 0 bases and J by 5 bases, with 10 bases left in between. The CDR3 DNA follows: TGTGCCAGCAGTTACTCGACGGGTAGAAATGAAAAACTGTTTTTT. Protein product: CASSYSTGRNEKLFF.